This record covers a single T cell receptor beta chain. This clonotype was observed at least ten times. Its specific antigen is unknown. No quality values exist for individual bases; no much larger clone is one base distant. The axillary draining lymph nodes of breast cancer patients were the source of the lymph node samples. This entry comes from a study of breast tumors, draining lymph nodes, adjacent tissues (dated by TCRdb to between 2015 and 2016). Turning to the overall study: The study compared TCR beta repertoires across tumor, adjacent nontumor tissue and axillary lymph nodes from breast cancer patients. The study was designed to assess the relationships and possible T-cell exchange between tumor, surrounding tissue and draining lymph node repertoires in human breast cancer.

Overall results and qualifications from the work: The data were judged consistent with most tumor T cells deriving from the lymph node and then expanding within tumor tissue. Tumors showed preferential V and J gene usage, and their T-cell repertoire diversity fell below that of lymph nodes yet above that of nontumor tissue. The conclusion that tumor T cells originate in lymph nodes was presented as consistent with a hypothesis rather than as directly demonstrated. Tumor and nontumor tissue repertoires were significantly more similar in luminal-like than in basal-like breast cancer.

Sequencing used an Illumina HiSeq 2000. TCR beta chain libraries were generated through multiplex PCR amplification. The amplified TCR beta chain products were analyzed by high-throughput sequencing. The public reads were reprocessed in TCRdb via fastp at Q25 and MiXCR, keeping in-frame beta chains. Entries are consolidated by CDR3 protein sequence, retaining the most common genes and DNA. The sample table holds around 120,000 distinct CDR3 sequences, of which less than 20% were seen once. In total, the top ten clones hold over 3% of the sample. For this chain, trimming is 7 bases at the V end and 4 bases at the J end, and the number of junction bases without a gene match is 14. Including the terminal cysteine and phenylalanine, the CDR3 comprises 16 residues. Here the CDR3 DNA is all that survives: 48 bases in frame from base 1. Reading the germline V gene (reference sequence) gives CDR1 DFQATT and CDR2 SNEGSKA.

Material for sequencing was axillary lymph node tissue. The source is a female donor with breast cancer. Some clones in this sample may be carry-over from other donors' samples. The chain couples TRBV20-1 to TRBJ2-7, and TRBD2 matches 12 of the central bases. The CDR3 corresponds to CSVPRRLAGVSYEQYF. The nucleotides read TGCAGTGTCCCCCGAAGACTAGCGGGAGTTTCGTACGAGCAGTACTTC.